A selection of T cell receptor beta chains follows, all from one sample in a study of graft-versus-host responses after intestinal transplantation. Profiling relied on immunoSEQ multiplex PCR, and the TCRdb table lists in-frame clones only, not all of them. The table has around 70,000 clones, more than 80% seen once. These receptors are not linked to any known antigen. This specimen was unstimulated CD8+ T cells sorted from spleen or lymph node cells, taken before intestinal transplant. These receptors all come from a human donor who received an intestinal transplant. Both conserved end residues are part of each CDR3. The D gene is left open where the match is weak. Size is omitted from some rows. Given values are once, few, many or a class for expanded clones.

v_gene: TRBV9; abundance: NA; d_gene: NA; j_gene: TRBJ1-4; CDR3aa: CASSVARGGKDREKLFF; CDR3nt: TGTGCCAGCAGCGTAGCTCGGGGCGGGAAGGATAGAGAAAAACTGTTTTTT
v_gene: TRBV6-1; abundance: NA; d_gene: NA; j_gene: TRBJ1-5; CDR3aa: CASSVIGDTKEPQHF; CDR3nt: TGTGCCAGCAGTGTAATTGGGGACACCAAAGAGCCCCAGCATTTT
v_gene: TRBV28; abundance: NA; d_gene: NA; j_gene: TRBJ1-6; CDR3aa: CASSFYGQTSPLHF; CDR3nt: TGTGCCAGCAGTTTCTACGGACAGACTTCACCCCTCCACTTT
v_gene: TRBV15; abundance: NA; d_gene: NA; j_gene: TRBJ2-7; CDR3aa: CATSRDWAGRLYEQYF; CDR3nt: TGTGCCACCAGCAGAGATTGGGCGGGACGGCTCTACGAGCAGTACTTC
v_gene: TRBV27; abundance: NA; d_gene: TRBD1; j_gene: TRBJ1-1; CDR3aa: CATHPRDRDFAEAFF; CDR3nt: TGTGCCACCCACCCGAGGGACAGGGACTTTGCTGAAGCTTTCTTT
v_gene: TRBV27; abundance: NA; d_gene: NA; j_gene: TRBJ2-7; CDR3aa: CASSASTGWGSYEQYF; CDR3nt: TGTGCCAGCAGTGCAAGCACGGGGTGGGGATCCTACGAGCAGTACTTC
v_gene: TRBV9; abundance: NA; d_gene: TRBD2; j_gene: TRBJ2-7; CDR3aa: CASSQGGTSGSYEQYF; CDR3nt: TGTGCCAGCAGCCAAGGGGGGACTAGCGGCTCCTACGAGCAGTACTTC
v_gene: TRBV28; abundance: NA; d_gene: TRBD2; j_gene: TRBJ2-3; CDR3aa: CASSSSGGLMWDTDTQYF; CDR3nt: TGTGCCAGCAGTTCTAGCGGGGGGTTAATGTGGGACACAGATACGCAGTATTTT
v_gene: TRBV2; abundance: NA; d_gene: TRBD2; j_gene: TRBJ2-1; CDR3aa: CASSEAGGYNNEQFF; CDR3nt: TGTGCCAGCAGTGAAGCGGGGGGGTATAACAATGAGCAGTTCTTC
v_gene: TRBV28; abundance: once; d_gene: NA; j_gene: TRBJ1-1; CDR3aa: CASTRAGSERNTEAFF; CDR3nt: TGTGCCAGCACCCGAGCTGGGAGCGAACGGAACACTGAAGCTTTCTTT
v_gene: TRBV29-1; abundance: NA; d_gene: NA; j_gene: TRBJ2-2; CDR3aa: CSVMTGSGTGELFF; CDR3nt: TGCAGCGTGATGACAGGATCCGGGACCGGGGAGCTGTTTTTT
v_gene: TRBV5-4; abundance: once; d_gene: TRBD2; j_gene: TRBJ2-1; CDR3aa: CASSWGLAGGYEQFF; CDR3nt: TGTGCCAGCAGCTGGGGACTAGCGGGAGGATATGAGCAGTTCTTC
v_gene: TRBV7-9; abundance: NA; d_gene: TRBD2; j_gene: TRBJ2-1; CDR3aa: CASSLPGTAKAGIYNEQFF; CDR3nt: TGTGCCAGCAGCCTCCCGGGAACCGCTAAAGCGGGGATTTACAATGAGCAGTTCTTC
v_gene: TRBV2; abundance: NA; d_gene: NA; j_gene: TRBJ2-3; CDR3aa: CASSRSRTPNTDTQYF; CDR3nt: TGTGCCAGCAGCCGCTCCAGGACTCCTAACACAGATACGCAGTATTTT
v_gene: TRBV4-2; abundance: NA; d_gene: TRBD2; j_gene: TRBJ2-2; CDR3aa: CASSQDPSGGTGELFF; CDR3nt: TGTGCCAGCAGCCAAGATCCCAGCGGGGGAACGGGGGAGCTGTTTTTT
v_gene: TRBV7-3; abundance: NA; d_gene: TRBD1; j_gene: TRBJ2-7; CDR3aa: CASSPRFPLPTGPTYEQYF; CDR3nt: TGTGCCAGCAGCCCCCGATTTCCGCTTCCGACAGGGCCTACCTACGAGCAGTACTTC
v_gene: TRBV29-1; abundance: NA; d_gene: NA; j_gene: TRBJ1-4; CDR3aa: CSVRGGAANEKLFF; CDR3nt: TGCAGCGTTAGGGGGGGGGCGGCTAATGAAAAACTGTTTTTT
v_gene: TRBV7-9; abundance: NA; d_gene: NA; j_gene: TRBJ1-6; CDR3aa: CASSGENSPLHF; CDR3nt: TGTGCCAGCAGCGGAGAGAATTCACCCCTCCACTTT
v_gene: TRBV4-2; abundance: medium-sized; d_gene: TRBD1; j_gene: TRBJ1-1; CDR3aa: CASSQDQGAWDTEAFF; CDR3nt: TGTGCCAGCAGCCAAGATCAGGGGGCATGGGACACTGAAGCTTTCTTT
v_gene: TRBV23-1; abundance: NA; d_gene: TRBD2; j_gene: TRBJ2-1; CDR3aa: CASSQQRGGPPKQFF; CDR3nt: TGCGCCAGCAGTCAACAGCGGGGGGGTCCTCCGAAGCAGTTCTTC
v_gene: TRBV5-6; abundance: NA; d_gene: TRBD1; j_gene: TRBJ2-3; CDR3aa: CASSLGARGKGDTQYF; CDR3nt: TGTGCCAGCAGCTTGGGAGCCAGGGGGAAAGGAGATACGCAGTATTTT
v_gene: TRBV7-9; abundance: NA; d_gene: NA; j_gene: TRBJ2-7; CDR3aa: CASSFSGGAGEQYF; CDR3nt: TGTGCCAGCAGCTTTAGTGGGGGGGCGGGCGAGCAGTACTTC
v_gene: TRBV6-5; abundance: NA; d_gene: TRBD2; j_gene: TRBJ2-1; CDR3aa: CASSRLAGGANEQFF; CDR3nt: TGTGCCAGCAGTCGGCTAGCGGGGGGGGCTAATGAGCAGTTCTTC
v_gene: TRBV4-2; abundance: NA; d_gene: TRBD2; j_gene: TRBJ2-7; CDR3aa: CASSQEAGGPSNEQYF; CDR3nt: TGTGCCAGCAGCCAAGAGGCGGGGGGGCCATCAAACGAGCAGTACTTC
v_gene: TRBV30; abundance: NA; d_gene: NA; j_gene: TRBJ1-1; CDR3aa: CAWSVLGGWNTEAFF; CDR3nt: TGTGCCTGGAGTGTACTGGGGGGTTGGAACACTGAAGCTTTCTTT
v_gene: TRBV7-8; abundance: NA; d_gene: NA; j_gene: TRBJ1-5; CDR3aa: CASSAQGGRMANQPQHF; CDR3nt: TGTGCCAGCAGCGCACAGGGAGGGAGGATGGCCAATCAGCCCCAGCATTTT
v_gene: TRBV29-1; abundance: NA; d_gene: TRBD1; j_gene: TRBJ2-1; CDR3aa: CSVEGRDRVYNEQFF; CDR3nt: TGCAGCGTTGAGGGTCGCGACAGGGTGTACAATGAGCAGTTCTTC
v_gene: TRBV5-6; abundance: NA; d_gene: TRBD2; j_gene: TRBJ2-1; CDR3aa: CASSLDSGPHNEQFF; CDR3nt: TGTGCCAGCAGCTTGGATAGCGGGCCCCACAATGAGCAGTTCTTC
v_gene: TRBV4-1; abundance: NA; d_gene: TRBD2; j_gene: TRBJ2-3; CDR3aa: CASKRGDFTDTQYF; CDR3nt: TGCGCCAGCAAACGGGGGGACTTCACAGATACGCAGTATTTT
v_gene: TRBV10-3; abundance: few; d_gene: TRBD1; j_gene: TRBJ1-2; CDR3aa: CAIRGSGGTYGYTF; CDR3nt: TGTGCCATCAGGGGGTCAGGGGGGACCTATGGCTACACCTTC
v_gene: TRBV5-1; abundance: NA; d_gene: NA; j_gene: TRBJ2-6; CDR3aa: CASGRDAGGSGANVLTF; CDR3nt: TGCGCCAGCGGGCGGGATGCAGGGGGCTCTGGGGCCAACGTCCTGACTTTC
v_gene: TRBV9; abundance: NA; d_gene: TRBD1; j_gene: TRBJ2-7; CDR3aa: CASSLGQAAYEQYF; CDR3nt: TGTGCCAGCAGCCTAGGACAGGCCGCCTACGAGCAGTACTTC
v_gene: TRBV4-1; abundance: NA; d_gene: TRBD2; j_gene: TRBJ2-1; CDR3aa: CASSQETSGIDEQFF; CDR3nt: TGCGCCAGCAGCCAAGAGACTAGCGGGATAGATGAGCAGTTCTTC
v_gene: TRBV28; abundance: NA; d_gene: TRBD1; j_gene: TRBJ2-3; CDR3aa: CASSLLTGGNTDTQYF; CDR3nt: TGTGCCAGCAGTTTGCTGACAGGGGGCAACACAGATACGCAGTATTTT
v_gene: TRBV7-8; abundance: NA; d_gene: NA; j_gene: TRBJ1-6; CDR3aa: CASSLRFPGEGSPLHF; CDR3nt: TGTGCCAGCAGCTTACGGTTCCCAGGGGAGGGATCACCCCTCCACTTT
v_gene: TRBV14; abundance: NA; d_gene: TRBD2; j_gene: TRBJ2-7; CDR3aa: CASSQARGRGNEQYF; CDR3nt: TGTGCCAGCAGCCAAGCTCGGGGGAGGGGAAACGAGCAGTACTTC
v_gene: TRBV29-1; abundance: NA; d_gene: TRBD2; j_gene: TRBJ2-1; CDR3aa: CSVEHRGSPLNLYNEQFF; CDR3nt: TGCAGCGTTGAACACCGCGGGAGCCCCCTTAACTTATACAATGAGCAGTTCTTC
v_gene: TRBV15; abundance: NA; d_gene: NA; j_gene: TRBJ2-2; CDR3aa: CATSRTGMEGTGELFF; CDR3nt: TGTGCCACCAGCCGAACAGGGATGGAAGGCACCGGGGAGCTGTTTTTT
v_gene: TRBV21-1; abundance: once; d_gene: NA; j_gene: TRBJ1-5; CDR3aa: CASSKGQNQPQHF; CDR3nt: TGTGCCAGCAGCAAGGGACAGAATCAGCCCCAGCATTTT
v_gene: TRBV27; abundance: NA; d_gene: TRBD2; j_gene: TRBJ2-7; CDR3aa: CASSLSGGKYEQYF; CDR3nt: TGTGCCAGCAGTTTATCGGGAGGGAAGTACGAGCAGTACTTC
v_gene: TRBV7-8; abundance: NA; d_gene: TRBD1; j_gene: TRBJ2-7; CDR3aa: CASSPWGQGAGEQYF; CDR3nt: TGTGCCAGCAGCCCCTGGGGACAGGGGGCTGGCGAGCAGTACTTC
v_gene: TRBV5-6; abundance: NA; d_gene: TRBD1; j_gene: TRBJ2-7; CDR3aa: CASTLWDRGKTYEQYF; CDR3nt: TGTGCCAGCACTCTTTGGGACAGGGGAAAGACCTACGAGCAGTACTTC
v_gene: TRBV4-1; abundance: few; d_gene: NA; j_gene: TRBJ1-6; CDR3aa: CASSQTLSGYNSPLHF; CDR3nt: TGCGCCAGCAGCCAAACTCTAAGCGGGTATAATTCACCCCTCCACTTT
v_gene: TRBV9; abundance: NA; d_gene: NA; j_gene: TRBJ2-5; CDR3aa: CASSLPSGTQYF; CDR3nt: TGTGCCAGCAGCCTCCCTTCCGGGACCCAGTACTTC
v_gene: TRBV6-5; abundance: NA; d_gene: NA; j_gene: TRBJ1-1; CDR3aa: CASSPRTGTEAFF; CDR3nt: TGTGCCAGCAGTCCCAGGACGGGAACCGAAGCTTTCTTT
v_gene: TRBV6-5; abundance: NA; d_gene: NA; j_gene: TRBJ1-1; CDR3aa: CASSQLEGLNTEAFF; CDR3nt: TGTGCCAGCAGCCAACTGGAGGGGTTGAACACTGAAGCTTTCTTT
v_gene: TRBV5-4; abundance: NA; d_gene: NA; j_gene: TRBJ2-5; CDR3aa: CASSSRGIGVNQETQYF; CDR3nt: TGTGCCAGCAGCTCCCGGGGGATCGGGGTCAATCAAGAGACCCAGTACTTC
v_gene: TRBV4-1; abundance: NA; d_gene: NA; j_gene: TRBJ2-2; CDR3aa: CASSPQEGGPGGELFF; CDR3nt: TGCGCCAGCAGCCCCCAGGAGGGGGGGCCCGGCGGGGAGCTGTTTTTT
v_gene: TRBV4-1; abundance: NA; d_gene: NA; j_gene: TRBJ2-5; CDR3aa: CASSQHRQAGRPENQYF; CDR3nt: TGCGCCAGCAGCCAACATCGGCAGGCGGGGCGGCCAGAGAACCAGTACTTC
v_gene: TRBV6-1; abundance: NA; d_gene: NA; j_gene: TRBJ1-1; CDR3aa: CASSESRSMNTEAFF; CDR3nt: TGTGCCAGCAGTGAAAGCAGGTCGATGAACACTGAAGCTTTCTTT
v_gene: TRBV9; abundance: NA; d_gene: TRBD2; j_gene: TRBJ2-1; CDR3aa: CASSARTSGTHEQFF; CDR3nt: TGTGCCAGCAGCGCTCGGACTAGCGGGACCCATGAGCAGTTCTTC
v_gene: TRBV19; abundance: NA; d_gene: TRBD2; j_gene: TRBJ2-1; CDR3aa: CASSLTSAYNEQFF; CDR3nt: TGTGCCAGTAGTTTGACTAGCGCCTACAATGAGCAGTTCTTC
v_gene: TRBV9; abundance: NA; d_gene: TRBD2; j_gene: TRBJ2-7; CDR3aa: CASSVGASGGSYEQYF; CDR3nt: TGTGCCAGCAGCGTAGGGGCTAGCGGCGGCTCCTACGAGCAGTACTTC
v_gene: TRBV15; abundance: NA; d_gene: TRBD2; j_gene: TRBJ2-6; CDR3aa: CATSPLQGTSGLSGANVLTF; CDR3nt: TGTGCCACCAGCCCTCTTCAAGGGACTAGCGGTTTGTCTGGGGCCAACGTCCTGACTTTC
v_gene: TRBV6-5; abundance: NA; d_gene: TRBD2; j_gene: TRBJ2-1; CDR3aa: CASSYSTSGRAEEQFF; CDR3nt: TGTGCCAGCAGTTACTCGACTAGCGGGAGGGCCGAGGAGCAGTTCTTC